Each of the 32 T cell receptor beta chains below was sequenced from the same sample in a study of blood T cell repertoires in COVID-19. Method: immunoSEQ multiplex PCR; TCRdb's copy keeps in-frame clones and lacks some. The sample lists under 300,000 clones; 84% were seen once. The source material was peripheral blood. These TCRs come from a man aged 50 or older with acute or convalescent COVID-19.

This clone was seen once. The chain recombines TRBV9 with TRBJ2-1; TRBD2 agrees at 14 bases. Germline CDR1 reads SGDLS; CDR2 reads YYNGEE. The J segment lost 4 bases and the V segment lost 3 bases, leaving 6 bases of the junction unmatched. This CDR3 region has 17 residues. DNA for the CDR3: TGTGCCAGCAGCGCCGGACTAGCGGGGGGCGTTTACAATGAGCAGTTCTTC. Translated, it gives CASSAGLAGGVYNEQFF.

This clone was counted between two and nine times. The rearrangement joins TRBV5-6 to TRBJ2-7; TRBD1 matches 8 bases. The germline gives CDR1 SGHDT, CDR2 YYEEEE. The J segment lost 2 bases and the V segment lost 0 bases, leaving 1 base of the junction unmatched. CDR3 length: 14 amino acids. CDR3 sequence (DNA): TGTGCCAGCAGCTTGGGGACAGGGACCTACGAGCAGTACTTC. Translated: CASSLGTGTYEQYF.

V gene TRBV2 combines with J gene TRBJ1-2; possible D gene TRBD1, 5 bases. Between the trimmed V and J ends, which lost 5 bases and 4 bases, there was a span of 11 bases. CDR1 and CDR2 from the germline V gene are SNHLY and FYNNEI. This CDR3 is 13 amino acids long. The CDR3 DNA reads as TGTGCCAGCAGTCCGGACAACTTCTATGGCTACACCTTC. This translates into CASSPDNFYGYTF.

This sequence joins TRBV21-1 and TRBJ2-6; the tabulated D call, TRBD1, remains unverified against the DNA. TRBV21-1 is a pseudogene segment. The CDR3 extends over 18 amino acids. The CDR3 protein is CASSFRTGETPGANVLTF. For the CDR3, the DNA is TGTGCCAGCAGCTTCCGGACAGGGGAGACCCCTGGGGCCAACGTCCTGACTTTC.

This chain connects TRBV6-5 to TRBJ2-1; TRBD2 agrees at 7 bases. This CDR3 region has 15 residues. Trimming took 5 bases from V and 2 from J; bases not matched to a gene: 6. The germline gives CDR1 MNHEY, CDR2 SVGAGI. The CDR3 here is CASSPEGLAYNEQFF. The DNA for the CDR3 is TGTGCCAGCAGTCCCGAAGGACTAGCCTACAATGAGCAGTTCTTC.

This chain uses TRBV7-3 with TRBJ2-1, with 8 bases aligning to TRBD1. Unmatched junction bases numbered 7, after V lost 0 bases and J lost 9 bases. The germline V gene encodes CDR1 SGHTA and CDR2 FQGTGA. The CDR3 has 15 amino acids. The CDR3 sequence is CASSLTPRQGIEQFF. As DNA, the CDR3 is TGTGCCAGCAGCTTAACGCCCCGACAGGGGATTGAGCAGTTCTTC.

This clone appeared a single time. V usage is TRBV6-5 and J usage is TRBJ1-1; 11 positions match TRBD1. This CDR3 region has 14 residues. The V segment lost 7 bases and the J segment 0 bases; nucleotides outside the gene matches: 1. The germline gives CDR1 MNHEY, CDR2 SVGAGI. The CDR3: CASKGQGVNTEAFF. As DNA, the CDR3 is TGTGCCAGCAAGGGACAGGGGGTGAACACTGAAGCTTTCTTT.

J is TRBJ2-7 and V is TRBV10-3; 10 bases are a match to TRBD2. V shed 0 bases and J 2 bases; nucleotides not matched to a gene: 1. Germline assignment: CDR1 ENHRY and CDR2 SYGVKD. The CDR3 consists of 15 residues. Here the CDR3 DNA reads TGTGCCATCAGTGAGTCCACTAGCGGGACCTACGAGCAGTACTTC. Translating gives CAISESTSGTYEQYF.

V is TRBV5-1 and J is TRBJ1-4, with a weak D call TRBD1 (6 bases). V shed 6 bases and J shed 8 bases, with 20 bases lying between them. CDR1 and CDR2 from the germline V gene are SGHRS and YFSETQ. The CDR3 sequence is 15 residues long. The CDR3 DNA is TGCGCCAGCACCCCCCAGGGGTCCGTCTGGGAAAAACTGTTTTTT. Its protein is CASTPQGSVWEKLFF.

V is TRBV3-1 (or the pseudogene TRBV3-2) and J is TRBJ2-5; D is undetermined. CDR3 length: 17 residues. V dropped 1 base and J dropped 5 bases, with 20 bases sitting between them. Per germline, CDR1 LGHDT and CDR2 YNNKEL (reference sequence). This CDR3 reads CASSQAHVPVDSETQYF. In nucleotides, the CDR3 is TGTGCCAGCAGCCAAGCCCATGTACCAGTTGACTCGGAGACCCAGTACTTC.

The chain recombines TRBV4-1 with TRBJ2-1; TRBD2 matches at 14 bases. The CDR3 is 16 residues long. Germline CDR1 is MGHRA and CDR2 is YSYEKL. V was pared by 0 bases and J by 12 bases, with 7 bases of the junction left unmatched. The CDR3 is CASSQEGGLAGVVQFF. CDR3 nucleotide sequence: TGCGCCAGCAGCCAAGAGGGGGGACTAGCGGGAGTAGTGCAGTTCTTC.

The chain links TRBV25-1 to TRBJ1-5; D remains ambiguous. The CDR3 extends over 13 amino acids. CDR1 MGHDK and CDR2 SYGVNS come from the germline V gene. V lost 4 bases, J lost 7 bases, and 11 bases lay in between. CDR3 coding DNA: TGTGCCAGCAGTGTAGGAGGAAAACAGCCCCAGCATTTT. Translation gives CASSVGGKQPQHF. Supplemented by reference TRBV25-1 and TRBJ1-5, the full variable domain reads EADIYQTPRYLVIGTGKKITLECSQTMGHDKMYWYQQDPGMELHLIHYSYGVNSTEKGDLSSESTVSRIRTEHFPLTLESARPSHTSQYLCASSVGGKQPQHFGDGTRLSIL.

The table lists this clone with a few counts. This chain connects TRBV3-1 (or the pseudogene TRBV3-2) to TRBJ1-6, with 10 bases fitting TRBD1. The CDR3 spans 17 residues. The V gene end was trimmed by 1 base and the J gene end by 10 bases; junction bases not matched to a gene: 10. Germline V gene data show CDR1 as LGHDT and CDR2 as YNNKEL (reference sequence). The CDR3 sequence is CASSQAYAGTGASPLHF. DNA of the CDR3: TGTGCCAGCAGCCAAGCCTATGCGGGGACAGGGGCCTCACCCCTCCACTTT.

The rearrangement links TRBV6-5 to TRBJ1-5; D is undetermined. This CDR3 is built from 14 residues. Germline V gene data show CDR1 as MNHEY and CDR2 as SVGAGI. Deletions cut 6 bases from V and 10 bases from J, with 19 bases between. CDR3 in amino acids: CASRYNIASAPQHF. The CDR3 bases are TGTGCCAGCAGGTACAACATAGCTTCAGCCCCCCAGCATTTT.

This clone was seen only a few times. The chain couples TRBV13 to TRBJ2-7; D perhaps matches TRBD1 (5 bases). Between the trimmed V and J ends, which lost 3 bases and 3 bases, there was a span of 15 bases. Germline CDR1 and CDR2: PRHDT and FYEKMQ (reference sequence). This CDR3 is 15 amino acids long. The CDR3 protein is CASSFGVAGIYEQYF. For the CDR3, the DNA is TGTGCCAGCAGCTTCGGTGTAGCAGGGATCTACGAGCAGTACTTC.

In its sample, this clone was seen a few times. The J gene is TRBJ1-2, the V gene TRBV5-1, with TRBD1 matching 9 bases. The CDR3 has 14 amino acids. CDR1 is SGHRS and CDR2 is YFSETQ in the germline V gene. The V gene end was trimmed by 4 bases and the J gene end by 4 bases; junction bases not matched to a gene: 5. Written as DNA, the CDR3 is TGCGCCAGCAGCGGAAAGGGACAGGGCTATGGCTACACCTTC. Translated: CASSGKGQGYGYTF.

V usage is TRBV28 and J usage is TRBJ1-2; D is possibly TRBD1 (6 bases). V shed 6 bases and J shed 3 bases, with 8 bases lying between them. The CDR3 loop spans 12 amino acids. From germline, CDR1 is MDHEN and CDR2 SYDVKM. CDR3 sequence: CASSPGDYGYTF. Written as DNA, the CDR3 is TGTGCCAGCAGCCCAGGGGACTATGGCTACACCTTC.

With respect to this clone: With a much larger clone just one base away, this may be a read error. Within the sample, other DNA sequences also encode this same CDR3. The chain carries TRBV5-6 and TRBJ2-5; 9 nucleotides align to TRBD2. CDR1 is SGHDT, CDR2 YYEEEE, per germline. The length of the CDR3 is 18 residues. In DNA, the CDR3 is TGTGCCAGTAGCTTTTCTATGGCGAGCGGGAGGACCCAAGAGACCCAGTACTTC. Its protein is CASSFSMASGRTQETQYF. Looking up the rest from reference TRBV5-6 and TRBJ2-5 gives the full variable domain: DAGVTQSPTHLIKTRGQQVTLRCSPKSGHDTVSWYQQALGQGPQFIFQYYEEEERQRGNFPDRFSGHQFPNYSSELNVNALLLGDSALYLCASSFSMASGRTQETQYFGPGTRLLVL.

The rearrangement links TRBV27 to TRBJ2-7; D perhaps matches TRBD1 (6 bases). This CDR3 spans 14 amino acids. Germline-derived CDR1 and CDR2 are MNHEY and SMNVEV (reference sequence). V was cut by 5 bases and J by 5 bases, with 16 bases left in between. The CDR3 loop is CASSPQGRGHEQYF. The DNA of the CDR3 is TGTGCCAGCAGTCCACAAGGCAGGGGCCACGAGCAGTACTTC.

The V call is TRBV9, the J call TRBJ2-7; 9 nucleotides agree with TRBD1. The CDR3 contains 15 residues. Germline V CDR1 and CDR2: SGDLS, YYNGEE. The V segment lost 0 bases and the J segment 6 bases; nucleotides outside the gene matches: 7. In nucleotides, the CDR3 is TGTGCCAGCAGCGTAGAGGGGACAGGGATGGGCGAGCAGTACTTC. Protein product: CASSVEGTGMGEQYF.

This clone has only one observation. The chain recombines TRBV28 with TRBJ2-7; TRBD2 aligns across 8 bases. V trimming: 6 bases; J trimming: 0 bases; junction bases outside the gene matches: 7. The CDR3 sequence is 15 residues long. Looked up from germline, CDR1 is MDHEN and CDR2 is SYDVKM. The CDR3 bases are TGTGCCAGCAGGCAACTAGCGGAGGGCTCCTACGAGCAGTACTTC. It encodes CASRQLAEGSYEQYF.

This clone was seen only once. The CDR3 nucleotides are TGTGCCAGCAGTTCGGGTGAAAAACTGTTTTTT. This gives the protein CASSSGEKLFF. The chain uses TRBV7-6 and TRBJ1-4; no firm D call. This CDR3 spans 11 amino acids. The V end lost 6 bases, the J end lost 7 bases, and 6 bases lay between the germline ends. From germline, CDR1 is SGHVS and CDR2 FNYEAQ. Full variable domain (remainder filled in from reference TRBV7-6 and TRBJ1-4): GAGVSQSPRYKVTKRGQDVALRCDPISGHVSLYWYRQALGQGPEFLTYFNYEAQQDKSGLPNDRFSAERPEGSISTLTIQRTEQRDSAMYRCASSSGEKLFFGSGTQLSVL.

The V call is TRBV2, the J call TRBJ1-3; D call uncertain. This CDR3 contains 19 residues. The germline gives CDR1 SNHLY, CDR2 FYNNEI. Trimming removed 0 bases from V and 0 bases from J, with 18 bases in between. The CDR3 reads CASSEALLRETLSGNTIYF. The CDR3 DNA follows: TGTGCCAGCAGTGAAGCGCTTCTGAGGGAAACCCTCTCTGGAAACACCATATATTTT.

There are a few counts of this clone. The chain joins TRBV6-6 to TRBJ2-7; D may be TRBD1 (6 bases). The CDR3 is 15 residues long. CDR1 is MNHNY and CDR2 is SVGAGI in the germline V gene (reference sequence). The ends were cut back, 0 bases at V and 4 bases at J, with 13 bases in the middle. The CDR3 sequence: CASSYSSNGQYEQYF. The CDR3 DNA reads as TGTGCCAGCAGTTACTCGTCTAACGGACAGTACGAGCAGTACTTC.

The J gene is TRBJ1-5, the V gene TRBV5-5; 7 bases are a match to TRBD1. This CDR3 has 13 amino acids. CDR1 is SGHKS and CDR2 is YYEKEE in the germline V gene (reference sequence). The V gene end was trimmed by 4 bases and the J gene end by 5 bases; junction bases not matched to a gene: 3. The CDR3 DNA follows: TGTGCCAGCAGCCGGGACAGCTATCAGCCCCAGCATTTT. Protein product: CASSRDSYQPQHF.

The chain is built from TRBV9 and TRBJ2-1, with D hard to call. Germline CDR1 is SGDLS and CDR2 is YYNGEE. This CDR3 region has 16 residues. V lost 0 bases to trimming and J lost 5 bases, with 15 bases between them. CDR3 region: CASSVVARSPHNEQFF. The CDR3 nucleotides read TGTGCCAGCAGCGTAGTCGCGAGATCCCCCCACAATGAGCAGTTCTTC. The full variable domain, completed using reference TRBV9 and TRBJ2-1, is DSGVTQTPKHLITATGQRVTLRCSPRSGDLSVYWYQQSLDQGLQFLIQYYNGEERAKGNILERFSAQQFPDLHSELNLSSLELGDSALYFCASSVVARSPHNEQFFGPGTRLTVL.

The chain employs TRBV7-9 and TRBJ1-4, with 10 bases lining up with TRBD1. The V and J ends lost 3 bases and 8 bases, in that order; junction bases with no gene match: 9. The germline V gene has CDR1 SEHNR and CDR2 FQNEAQ (reference sequence). This CDR3 has 16 residues. The CDR3 bases are TGTGCCAGCAGCTTCGGGACAGGGGAGGGTGAAGAAAAACTGTTTTTT. Protein sequence: CASSFGTGEGEEKLFF.

The chain combines TRBV29-1 with TRBJ2-3; 9 bases fit TRBD1. Germline trimming cut 4 bases from V and 4 bases from J; bases unmatched to any gene: 6. CDR1 and CDR2 (germline): SQVTM, ANQGSEA. The CDR3 covers 14 residues. CDR3: CSVAGTGYADTQYF. Written as DNA, the CDR3 is TGCAGCGTTGCCGGGACAGGGTATGCAGATACGCAGTATTTT.

This chain uses TRBV10-3 with TRBJ2-7, with unresolved D. Trimming removed 4 bases at V and 1 base at J, with 5 bases between. CDR3 length equals 12 residues. Germline CDR1 and CDR2: ENHRY and SYGVKD. CDR3 DNA: TGTGCCATCAGTGCGCAGTCCTACGAGCAGTACTTC. Translation gives CAISAQSYEQYF.

The rearrangement links TRBV7-3 to TRBJ2-3; TRBD2 might be the D (7 bases). V was cut by 8 bases and J by 5 bases, with 17 bases left in between. The length of the CDR3 is 14 residues. Germline CDR1 and CDR2: SGHTA and FQGTGA. The CDR3 here is CASRKGGPQDTQYF. CDR3 nucleotides: TGTGCCAGCCGGAAGGGGGGGCCGCAAGATACGCAGTATTTT.

The CDR3 sequence: CASSSQGGPQNGYTF. The CDR3, as DNA: TGTGCCAGCAGCTCACAGGGCGGGCCGCAAAATGGCTACACCTTC. The chain uses TRBV27 and TRBJ1-2, with D maybe TRBD1 (6 bases). The CDR3 length is 15 residues. The germline V and J ends were trimmed by 6 bases and 6 bases, with 20 bases remaining between them. Germline V CDR1 and CDR2: MNHEY, SMNVEV (reference sequence).

V is TRBV2 and J is TRBJ2-7; D might be TRBD1 (6 bases). CDR3 length equals 14 residues. Germline V gives CDR1 SNHLY, CDR2 FYNNEI. Trimming removed 6 bases at V and 3 bases at J, with 15 bases between. CDR3: CASRKGETNYEQYF. The CDR3 DNA sequence: TGTGCCAGCAGGAAGGGGGAGACAAACTACGAGCAGTACTTC. Looking up the rest from reference TRBV2 and TRBJ2-7 gives the full variable domain: EPEVTQTPSHQVTQMGQEVILRCVPISNHLYFYWYRQILGQKVEFLVSFYNNEISEKSEIFDDQFSVERPDGSNFTLKIRSTKLEDSAMYFCASRKGETNYEQYFGPGTRLTVT.